The rows below give T cell receptor beta chains drawn from one sample of a study of control samples from healthy donors and cancer patients. Here immunoSEQ multiplex PCR was the method, and the copy in TCRdb shows in-frame clones only, minus some. This sample has tens of thousands of clones, with 65% to 90% found just once. Input material: PBMCs. The receptor source for this set is a man in his 60s with head and neck cancer. The CDR3 runs from the conserved cysteine through the conserved F or W. The D gene is left open where the match is weak. Only part of the rows carry a size: once, few, many, or a class if the clone is expanded.

.	TRBV5-8	TRBJ1-4	.	TGTGCCAGCAGCTTGGGGACTTCGAGGGCTGAAAAACTGTTTTTT	CASSLGTSRAEKLFF
.	TRBV19	TRBJ2-1	TRBD2	TGTGCCAGTACCGATAGCGGGAGGTCCTACAATGAGCAGTTCTTC	CASTDSGRSYNEQFF
.	TRBV5-1	TRBJ1-4	.	TGCGCCAGCAGCCCCTCGGGCAGGGGAAATGAAAAACTGTTTTTT	CASSPSGRGNEKLFF
.	TRBV19	TRBJ2-3	TRBD2	TGTGCCAGTAGTATAGTCGGGGGGGGAGTCACAGATACGCAGTATTTT	CASSIVGGGVTDTQYF
once	TRBV6-5	TRBJ2-1	.	TGTGCCAGCAGTTACTGGGGTGAGCAGTTCTTC	CASSYWGEQFF
.	TRBV2	TRBJ2-7	.	TGTGCCAGCAGTGAAGGTCACAGCGCGGGGGAGCAGTACTTC	CASSEGHSAGEQYF
.	TRBV7-2	TRBJ1-5	.	TGTGCCAGCAGCTTACGGGGGAATCAGCCCCAGCATTTT	CASSLRGNQPQHF
.	TRBV28	TRBJ1-3	TRBD1	TGTGCCAGCAGTTTATCACAGGGGTTCGGAAACACCATATATTTT	CASSLSQGFGNTIYF
few	TRBV20-1	TRBJ1-5	.	TGCAGGACGTTCAATCAGCCCCAGCATTTT	CRTFNQPQHF
.	TRBV5-6	TRBJ2-2	.	TGTGCCAGCAGCTCCGGAGCTGAAGCGATCACCGGGGAGCTGTTTTTT	CASSSGAEAITGELFF
.	TRBV4-2	TRBJ2-1	TRBD1	TGTGCCAGCAGCTTTCAGGGGGATGAGCAGTTCTTC	CASSFQGDEQFF
.	TRBV2	TRBJ2-3	.	TGTGCCAGCACGCTAGGGCGGACTAACACAGATACGCAGTATTTT	CASTLGRTNTDTQYF
.	TRBV4-2	TRBJ2-3	TRBD2	TGTGCCAGCAGCCAAGATGTGAGGGAGGGAAGCTCAGATACGCAGTATTTT	CASSQDVREGSSDTQYF
once	TRBV12-3/TRBV12-4	TRBJ2-7	.	TGTGCCAGCAGTTTAGAGGGCTTCTACGAGCAGTACTTC	CASSLEGFYEQYF
.	TRBV28	TRBJ1-6	.	TGTGCCAGCAGCTCTCACAGGGATAATTCACCCCTCCACTTT	CASSSHRDNSPLHF